The 29 T cell receptor beta chains below all came from one sample that was sequenced in a study of beta chain features in type 1 diabetes. Investigators reverse transcribed all isolated RNA, so they sequenced expressed TCRB transcripts. Data came from immunoSEQ multiplex PCR; TCRdb stores just in-frame clones and leaves some out. The sample comprises about 410,000 clones, about 15% of which are singletons, and about 0.04% rests with the top ten. The sample was naive CD4+ T cells from blood. These receptors all stem from a man under 40 in good health.

This clone has at least ten counts. This chain uses TRBV14 with TRBJ2-7; D gene ambiguous. CDR1 is SGHDN, CDR2 FVKESK, per germline. The CDR3 has 11 residues. The ends were cut back, 0 bases at V and 7 bases at J, with 4 bases in the middle. The CDR3 loop is CASSQEEEQYV. The DNA of the CDR3 is TGTGCCAGCAGCCAAGAGGAAGAGCAGTACGTC.

Worth noting for this clone: Mismatch with germline at one junction end may stem from a read error. The V gene is TRBV10-3, the J gene TRBJ2-2, with D possibly being TRBD2 (5 bases). CDR3 length equals 13 residues. Germline V gene data show CDR1 as ENHRY and CDR2 as SYGVKD. The CDR3 is CAIGEGYTGELFF. CDR3 bases: TGTGCCATCGGTGAGGGCTACACCGGGGAGCTGTTTTTT.

The rearrangement links TRBV29-1 to TRBJ1-2; no clear D. Germline V CDR1 and CDR2: SQVTM, ANQGSEA. Trimming pared 4 bases from V and 2 bases from J, leaving 5 bases between. The CDR3 loop spans 11 amino acids. The CDR3 loop reads CSVAPNYGYTF. In nucleotides, the CDR3 is TGCAGCGTTGCACCGAACTATGGCTACACCTTC.

The sample holds a few counts of this clone. The chain recombines TRBV10-3 with TRBJ1-2; unclear D gene. CDR1 is ENHRY and CDR2 is SYGVKD in the germline V gene. Between the trimmed V and J ends, which lost 5 bases and 11 bases, there was a span of 15 bases. The length of the CDR3 is 12 residues. This chain's CDR3 is CAISSNSDHYTF. CDR3 bases: TGTGCCATCAGTTCAAATTCCGACCATTACACCTTC.

This clone was picked up a small number of times. This chain uses TRBV6-6 with TRBJ2-5; either TRBD1 or TRBD2 may supply D (5 bases each). CDR1 and CDR2 from the germline V gene are MNHNY and SVGAGI (reference sequence). The CDR3 is made up of 13 amino acids. Deletions cut 6 bases from V and 2 bases from J, with 10 bases between. The CDR3 loop is CASRGRIQETQYF. CDR3 nucleotide sequence: TGTGCCAGCAGGGGACGGATACAAGAGACCCAGTACTTC.

The rearrangement joins TRBV10-3 to TRBJ2-1, with D perhaps TRBD2 (6 bases). V was clipped by 0 bases and J by 4 bases, with 10 bases between them. This CDR3 is 15 amino acids long. Germline CDR1 reads ENHRY; CDR2 reads SYGVKD. DNA for the CDR3: TGTGCCATCAGTGAGTCAGGCGGGAATTACAATGAGCAGTTCTTC. Protein sequence: CAISESGGNYNEQFF.

This clone was counted between two and nine times. The gene calls are TRBV5-4 and TRBJ2-1; 9 bases agree with TRBD2. Germline CDR1 SGHNT, CDR2 YYREEE (reference sequence). This CDR3 has 13 amino acids. With 9 bases clipped from V and 9 bases from J, the junction kept 10 bases outside the gene matches. CDR3 protein: CATGRLAAGEQFF. The CDR3 DNA follows: TGTGCCACCGGAAGACTAGCGGCGGGTGAGCAGTTCTTC.

The CDR3 here is CASSLGHRGQYF. DNA for the CDR3: TGTGCCAGCAGCTTAGGTCATCGAGGGCAGTATTTT. The chain combines TRBV11-3 with TRBJ2-3; D not certain. The CDR3 spans 12 residues. Germline V lookup: CDR1 SGHNT, CDR2 YENEEA. The ends were cut back, 1 base at V and 11 bases at J, with 10 bases in the middle.

This clone has just a few counts. The chain employs TRBV14 and TRBJ2-1; D not resolved. V lost 4 bases, J lost 0 bases, and 19 bases lay in between. CDR1 is SGHDN and CDR2 is FVKESK in the germline V gene. The CDR3 extends over 18 amino acids. This chain's CDR3 is CASSLQTPQISSYNEQFF. The CDR3 region has the DNA TGTGCCAGCAGCCTCCAAACCCCCCAGATTAGCTCCTACAATGAGCAGTTCTTC.

The rearrangement links TRBV29-1 to TRBJ2-2; unclear D gene. Trimming shortened V by 7 bases and J by 1 base, and 13 bases separated the two germline ends. Germline V CDR1 and CDR2: SQVTM, ANQGSEA. This CDR3 is 14 amino acids long. Here the CDR3 DNA reads TGCAGCGGTGTTGCGAAGAGGAACACCGGGGAGCTGTTTTTT. This codes for CSGVAKRNTGELFF.

This sequence joins TRBV27 and TRBJ2-3; no clear D. The CDR3 spans 13 residues. Germline CDR1 reads MNHEY; CDR2 reads SMNVEV (reference sequence). Trimming left V 5 bases short and J 6 bases short, with 12 bases between. The CDR3 sequence is CASSTRSRDTQYF. The CDR3 region has the DNA TGTGCCAGCAGTACCCGATCTAGGGATACGCAGTATTTT.

The CDR3 loop reads CASSLPSPSTDTQYF. In DNA, the CDR3 is TGTGCCAGCAGCTTGCCCAGCCCTAGCACAGATACGCAGTATTTT. The chain joins TRBV5-4 to TRBJ2-3; D is ambiguous. Germline V gene sequence: CDR1 SGHNT, CDR2 YYREEE (reference sequence). The V and J ends lost 1 base and 0 bases respectively, with 9 bases between them. The length of the CDR3 is 15 residues.

This clone appeared a few times. The rearrangement joins TRBV30 to TRBJ2-7; possible D gene TRBD2, 5 bases. CDR1 and CDR2 from the germline V gene are GTSNPN and SVGIG (reference sequence). Trimming left V 3 bases short and J 1 base short, with 10 bases between. The CDR3 length is 13 residues. CDR3 sequence reads: CAWRQPGSYEQYV. DNA for the CDR3: TGTGCCTGGAGACAACCGGGGTCCTACGAGCAGTACGTC.

This clone was counted only a few times. V usage is TRBV14 and J usage is TRBJ1-2; no clear D gene. CDR3 size: 14 residues. V lost 2 bases to trimming and J lost 4 bases, with 11 bases between them. The V gene's germline CDR1 is SGHDN and CDR2 FVKESK. DNA of the CDR3: TGTGCCAGCAGCCAACTCGGCACCCTCTATGGCTACACCTTC. It specifies CASSQLGTLYGYTF.

For this clone: At one end the junction does not follow the germline gene, possibly because of a read error. CDR3: CASSLAGLSYNEQFF. As DNA, the CDR3 is TGTGCCAGCAGCCTAGCGGGGCTCTCCTACAATGAGCAGTTCTTC. This chain connects TRBV7-2 to TRBJ2-1; the match to TRBD2 covers 9 bases. This CDR3 region has 15 residues. Germline lookup yields CDR1 SGHTA and CDR2 FQGNSA.

This chain links TRBV5-4 with TRBJ2-7; 7 bases align to TRBD1. The CDR3 extends over 14 amino acids. Germline V gene lookup returns CDR1 SGHNT and CDR2 YYREEE (reference sequence). V lost 5 bases to trimming and J lost 0 bases; unmatched junction nucleotides: 5. The CDR3 reads CASRDRDSSYEQYF. Here the CDR3 DNA reads TGTGCCAGCAGAGACCGGGACAGCTCCTACGAGCAGTACTTC.

The gene calls are TRBV11-2 and TRBJ2-2, with 12 bases fitting TRBD2. This CDR3 region has 15 residues. V was pared by 6 bases and J by 13 bases, with 12 bases of the junction left unmatched. Germline CDR1 and CDR2: SGHAT and FQNNGV. The CDR3 loop reads CASRKDPLAGGRLFF. CDR3 coding DNA: TGTGCCAGCAGGAAAGACCCACTAGCGGGGGGAAGGCTGTTTTTT.

This chain joins TRBV18 and TRBJ1-1, with TRBD1 as a possible D gene (6 bases). Between the trimmed V and J ends, which lost 6 bases and 4 bases, there was a span of 12 bases. Germline V gives CDR1 KGHSH, CDR2 LQKENI. This CDR3 is 13 amino acids long. CDR3 sequence: CASSGGRSTEAFF. The CDR3 bases are TGTGCCAGCTCGGGGGGGCGAAGCACTGAAGCTTTCTTT.

Only a few counts were recorded for this clone. The V and J genes are TRBV7-2 and TRBJ2-3, with D possibly being TRBD1 (5 bases). Germline values: CDR1 SGHTA, CDR2 FQGNSA. Trimming removed 5 bases from V and 0 bases from J, with 9 bases in between. The CDR3 runs to 14 residues. The DNA for the CDR3 is TGTGCCAGCAGCCCCAGGGTGAGCACAGATACGCAGTATTTT. This translates into CASSPRVSTDTQYF.

The V call is TRBV9, the J call TRBJ2-3; TRBD2 matches at 8 bases. CDR3 length: 14 amino acids. Germline-derived CDR1 and CDR2 are SGDLS and YYNGEE. The V segment lost 6 bases and the J segment 4 bases; nucleotides outside the gene matches: 7. For the CDR3, the DNA is TGTGCCAGCATGGGATCTAGCGGGTCAGATACGCAGTATTTT. Its translation: CASMGSSGSDTQYF.

The CDR3 coding sequence is TGTGCCAGCTCCCCCTGGGGCAGGGGGCAGACAGAGACCCAGTACTTC. It yields the protein CASSPWGRGQTETQYF. The V and J genes are TRBV18 and TRBJ2-5; 8 nucleotides line up with TRBD1. This CDR3 is built from 16 residues. V shed 6 bases, J shed 4 bases, and the junction held 13 bases outside the gene matches. The germline V gene has CDR1 KGHSH and CDR2 LQKENI. Full variable domain (missing parts from reference TRBV18 and TRBJ2-5): NAGVMQNPRHLVRRRGQEARLRCSPMKGHSHVYWYRQLPEEGLKFMVYLQKENIIDESGMPKERFSAEFPKEGPSILRIQQVVRGDSAAYFCASSPWGRGQTETQYFGPGTRLLVL.

This clone appeared a few times. This chain connects TRBV5-4 to TRBJ2-7; 10 bases are shared with TRBD2. V was pared by 4 bases and J by 0 bases, with 1 base of the junction left unmatched. The CDR3 has 14 residues. Per germline, CDR1 SGHNT and CDR2 YYREEE (reference sequence). The CDR3 DNA reads TGTGCCAGCAGCGAGCGGGGGGGCTCCTACGAGCAGTACTTC. It codes for CASSERGGSYEQYF. The whole variable domain, remainder taken from reference TRBV5-4 and TRBJ2-7, is ETGVTQSPTHLIKTRGQQVTLRCSSQSGHNTVSWYQQALGQGPQFIFQYYREEENGRGNFPPRFSGLQFPNYSSELNVNALELDDSALYLCASSERGGSYEQYFGPGTRLTVT.

The rearrangement uses TRBV2 and TRBJ2-5; 10 nucleotides match TRBD2. Per germline, CDR1 SNHLY and CDR2 FYNNEI. With V trimmed by 4 bases and J by 2 bases, 4 bases remained unmatched. The CDR3 contains 15 residues. CDR3 coding DNA: TGTGCCAGCAGTGCTAGCGGGGGAGGACAAGAGACCCAGTACTTC. Its translation is CASSASGGGQETQYF.

The chain employs TRBV7-9 and TRBJ2-7; no clear D gene. Germline CDR1 is SEHNR and CDR2 is FQNEAQ (reference sequence). This CDR3 is built from 15 residues. The CDR3 spells CASNLVGPITYEQYV. Here the CDR3 DNA reads TGTGCCAGCAACTTAGTGGGCCCCATTACCTACGAGCAGTACGTC.

This chain uses TRBV18 with TRBJ2-4; D ambiguous. The length of the CDR3 is 14 residues. Germline CDR1 and CDR2: KGHSH and LQKENI. Trimming removed 3 bases from V and 8 bases from J, with 14 bases in between. The CDR3 spells CASSPSKGNHIQYF. The CDR3 nucleotides are TGTGCCAGCTCACCGTCGAAGGGCAATCACATTCAGTACTTC.

This clone occurred a few times. The chain uses TRBV7-2 and TRBJ1-6, with no clear D. V lost 4 bases to trimming and J lost 0 bases, with 7 bases between them. This CDR3 is 15 amino acids long. CDR1 is SGHTA, CDR2 FQGNSA, per germline. Here the CDR3 DNA reads TGTGCCAGCAGCTCAAAAAGCTCCTATAATTCACCCCTCCACTTT. Translating it yields CASSSKSSYNSPLHF.

A few counts support this clone. Germline is not matched at one junction end, which may reflect a read error. The chain carries TRBV6-6 and TRBJ1-4, with D tentatively TRBD1 (6 bases). The germline CDR1 and CDR2 sequences are MNHNY and SVGAGI (reference sequence). The CDR3 consists of 11 residues. For the CDR3, the DNA is TGTGCCAGCAGTTACGACAGGTCAAGGATTTTT. Its translation is CASSYDRSRIF.

This clone showed up just a few times. This sequence joins TRBV20-1 and TRBJ2-3; D tentatively fits TRBD1 or TRBD2 (5 bases each). This CDR3 contains 11 residues. Trimming took 7 bases from V and 3 from J, leaving 8 bases between them. The germline V gene encodes CDR1 DFQATT and CDR2 SNEGSKA (reference sequence). For the CDR3, the DNA is TGCAGTGGTTGGGGGACAGATACGCAGTATTTT. This sequence encodes CSGWGTDTQYF.

This clone has more than one count but fewer than ten. This chain joins TRBV29-1 and TRBJ1-2; D is ambiguous. CDR1 and CDR2 (germline): SQVTM, ANQGSEA. Deletions cut 3 bases from V and 1 base from J, with 12 bases between. The CDR3 is 14 residues long. As DNA, the CDR3 is TGCAGCGTTGAGGGTCACGGAGATAACTATGGCTACACCTTC. Its protein is CSVEGHGDNYGYTF.